The T cell receptor beta chain under discussion was sequenced for a study of low-dose radiotherapy and immunotherapy resistance in tumors. Whole-study context: Given every two weeks, intravenous cyclophosphamide 200 mg/m2 preceded radiation and immunotherapy by one day. From cycle 1 day 1, patients took oral aspirin 300 mg every day for four cycles.

V was cut by 2 bases and J by 6 bases, with 11 bases left in between. Germline V gene sequence: CDR1 MNHNY, CDR2 SVGAGI (reference sequence). This CDR3 is built from 14 residues. Time point given: before trial treatment. Primers targeting TRAV and TRBV primed first-strand cDNA, covering alpha and beta chains. With a constant-region primer and a V-primer adapter, TCRs were subjected to roughly 20 PCR cycles of amplification. By in vitro transcription, the isolated mRNA was amplified. TCRdb re-derived calls from the reads in MiXCR, one entry per CDR3 protein. The data hold over 70,000 distinct CDR3 sequences, with about a third observed a single time.

The source is a female donor with ovarian cancer. This sequence joins TRBV6-6 and TRBJ1-5, with D possibly matching TRBD1 (5 bases). Sequencing was performed on PBMCs, taken before treatment. This CDR3 is CASSYGGRGQPQHF. CDR3 nucleotide sequence: TGTGCCAGCAGTTACGGGGGGAGGGGTCAGCCCCAGCATTTT.